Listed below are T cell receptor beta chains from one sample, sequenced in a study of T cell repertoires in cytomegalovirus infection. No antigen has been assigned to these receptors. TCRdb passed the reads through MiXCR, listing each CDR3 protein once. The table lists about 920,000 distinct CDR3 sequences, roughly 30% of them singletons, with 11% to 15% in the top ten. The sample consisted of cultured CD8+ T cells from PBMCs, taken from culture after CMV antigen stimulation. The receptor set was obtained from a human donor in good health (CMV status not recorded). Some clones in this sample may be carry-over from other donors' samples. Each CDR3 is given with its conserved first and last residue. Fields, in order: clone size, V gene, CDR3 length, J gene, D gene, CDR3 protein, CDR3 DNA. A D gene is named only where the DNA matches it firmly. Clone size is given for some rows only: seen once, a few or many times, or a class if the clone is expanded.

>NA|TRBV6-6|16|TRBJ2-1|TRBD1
CASSYRTGERNNEQFF
TGTGCCAGCAGTTACCGGACAGGGGAAAGAAACAATGAGCAGTTCTTC
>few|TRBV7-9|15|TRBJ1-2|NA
CASSNRHAANYGYTF
TGTGCCAGCAGCAACCGACACGCCGCTAACTATGGCTACACCTTC
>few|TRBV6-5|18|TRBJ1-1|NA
CASSYSRQGYRLNTEAFF
TGTGCCAGCAGTTACTCGAGGCAGGGATATCGATTGAACACTGAAGCTTTCTTT
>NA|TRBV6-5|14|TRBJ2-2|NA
CASSYLDSAGELFF
TGTGCCAGCAGTTACCTCGACAGTGCCGGGGAGCTGTTTTTT
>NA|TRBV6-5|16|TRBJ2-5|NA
CASSYSLGGRTGTQYF
TGTGCCAGCAGTTACTCGCTTGGAGGGAGGACTGGGACCCAGTACTTC
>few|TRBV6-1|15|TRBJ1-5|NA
CASSESRGRNQPQHF
TGTGCCAGCAGTGAAAGTAGAGGCCGTAATCAGCCCCAGCATTTT
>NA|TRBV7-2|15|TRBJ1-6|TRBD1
CASSYRGHGNSPLHF
TGTGCCAGCAGCTACAGGGGGCACGGTAATTCACCCCTCCACTTT
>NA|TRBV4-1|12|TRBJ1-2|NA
CASSQVGRVPTF
TGCGCCAGCAGCCAAGTAGGACGCGTCCCAACCTTC
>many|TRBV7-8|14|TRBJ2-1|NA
CASSPISGSYEQFF
TGTGCCAGCAGCCCTATCTCGGGGTCCTATGAGCAGTTCTTC
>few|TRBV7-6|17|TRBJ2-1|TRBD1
CASSLTGQGARYNEQFF
TGTGCCAGCAGCTTAACGGGACAGGGGGCGAGGTACAATGAGCAGTTCTTC
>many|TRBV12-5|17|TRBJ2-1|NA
CASGLPSWDTLYNEQFF
TGTGCTAGTGGTTTGCCTTCGTGGGATACATTATACAATGAGCAGTTCTTC
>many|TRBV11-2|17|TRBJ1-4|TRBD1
CASTKWDRETTNEKLFF
TGTGCCAGCACCAAATGGGACAGGGAAACAACTAATGAAAAACTGTTTTTT
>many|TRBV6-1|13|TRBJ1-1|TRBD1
CASIWTGRMEAFF
TGTGCCAGCATCTGGACAGGGAGAATGGAAGCTTTCTTT
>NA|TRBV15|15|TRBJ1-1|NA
CATSRDRQQGSDAFF
TGTGCCACCAGCAGAGATCGGCAGCAGGGTTCGGACGCTTTCTTT
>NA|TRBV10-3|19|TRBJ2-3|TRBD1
CAISEIPLTGGRWADTQYF
TGTGCCATCAGTGAAATCCCCTTGACAGGGGGCAGATGGGCAGATACGCAGTATTTT
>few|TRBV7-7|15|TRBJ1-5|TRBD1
CASLRDRPSNQPQHF
TGTGCTAGTCTGCGGGACAGACCTAGCAATCAGCCCCAGCATTTT
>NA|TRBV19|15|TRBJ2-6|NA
CASSIGRVGANVLTF
TGTGCCAGTAGTATAGGGAGGGTTGGGGCCAACGTCCTGACTTTC
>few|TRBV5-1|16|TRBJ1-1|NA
CASSLGVAALNTEAFF
TGCGCCAGCAGCTTGGGGGTCGCAGCTTTGAACACTGAAGCTTTCTTT
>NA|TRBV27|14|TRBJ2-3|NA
CASRTGKRTDTQYF
TGTGCCAGCAGGACGGGAAAAAGGACAGATACGCAGTATTTT
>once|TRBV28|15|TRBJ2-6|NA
CATQGVSGGANVLTF
TGTGCCACCCAGGGAGTGTCAGGTGGGGCCAACGTCCTGACTTTC
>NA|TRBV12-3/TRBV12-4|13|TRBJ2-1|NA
CANTNRGRNEQFF
TGTGCCAACACAAACCGAGGCCGGAATGAGCAGTTCTTC
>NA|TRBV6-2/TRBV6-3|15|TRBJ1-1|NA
CASSSFSSQNTEAFF
TGTGCCAGCAGTTCTTTTTCTTCGCAGAACACTGAAGCTTTCTTT
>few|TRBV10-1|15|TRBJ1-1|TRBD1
CASSKGQGANTEAFF
TGCGCCAGCAGTAAGGGACAGGGGGCGAACACTGAAGCTTTCTTT